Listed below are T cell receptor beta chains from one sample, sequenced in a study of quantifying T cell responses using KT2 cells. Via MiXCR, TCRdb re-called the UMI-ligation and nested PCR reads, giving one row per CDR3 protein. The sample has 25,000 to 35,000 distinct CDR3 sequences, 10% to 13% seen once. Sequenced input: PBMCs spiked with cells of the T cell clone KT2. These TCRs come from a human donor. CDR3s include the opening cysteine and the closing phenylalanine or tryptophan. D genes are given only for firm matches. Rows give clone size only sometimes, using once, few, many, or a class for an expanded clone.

CDR3: CASSLVSSGPFNEQFF
DNA: TGTGCCAGCAGCTTAGTTAGCTCCGGACCGTTCAATGAGCAGTTCTTC
size: many
J: TRBJ2-1
D: NA
V: TRBV7-9

CDR3: CASSYLEGSNEQYF
DNA: TGTGCCAGCAGTTACTTAGAAGGGAGCAACGAGCAGTACTTC
size: many
J: TRBJ2-7
D: NA
V: TRBV6-5

CDR3: CSASHMNTEAFF
DNA: TGCAGTGCTAGCCATATGAACACTGAAGCTTTCTTT
size: many
J: TRBJ1-1
D: NA
V: TRBV20-1

CDR3: CASSGKGAKYGYTF
DNA: TGTGCCAGCAGCGGAAAGGGGGCGAAGTATGGCTACACCTTC
size: few
J: TRBJ1-2
D: TRBD1
V: TRBV5-4

CDR3: CSANRGGPNNEQFF
DNA: TGCAGTGCTAACCGCGGGGGCCCCAACAATGAGCAGTTCTTC
size: NA
J: TRBJ2-1
D: NA
V: TRBV20-1

CDR3: CASSVQGSYEQYF
DNA: TGTGCCAGCAGTGTACAGGGTTCCTACGAGCAGTACTTC
size: many
J: TRBJ2-7
D: NA
V: TRBV27

CDR3: CAWKEEGSEAFF
DNA: TGTGCCTGGAAAGAAGAAGGATCTGAAGCTTTCTTT
size: NA
J: TRBJ1-1
D: NA
V: TRBV30

CDR3: CASSRDRGNTEAFF
DNA: TGCGCCAGCAGCCGGGACAGGGGGAACACTGAAGCTTTCTTT
size: few
J: TRBJ1-1
D: TRBD1
V: TRBV5-1

CDR3: CASSLSGRPHEQFF
DNA: TGTGCCAGCAGCTTATCTGGCAGGCCCCATGAGCAGTTCTTC
size: many
J: TRBJ2-1
D: NA
V: TRBV7-3

CDR3: CASSHSSGTYEQYF
DNA: TGTGCCAGCAGCCACTCTAGCGGGACCTACGAGCAGTACTTC
size: NA
J: TRBJ2-7
D: TRBD2
V: TRBV3-1

CDR3: CASSLVNTEAFF
DNA: TGTGCCAGCAGCTTAGTGAACACTGAAGCTTTCTTT
size: NA
J: TRBJ1-1
D: NA
V: TRBV7-9

CDR3: CASSTRTHADQGEQFF
DNA: TGTGCCAGCAGCACTAGGACTCACGCCGACCAGGGTGAGCAGTTCTTC
size: NA
J: TRBJ2-1
D: NA
V: TRBV12-3/TRBV12-4

CDR3: CASTPGHLHSPLHF
DNA: TGTGCCAGCACCCCGGGACACCTGCATTCACCCCTCCACTTT
size: few
J: TRBJ1-6
D: NA
V: TRBV6-5

CDR3: CASRPTLAIIAGVWGTGELFF
DNA: TGTGCCAGTAGGCCCACCCTTGCCATTATAGCGGGAGTTTGGGGCACCGGGGAGCTGTTTTTT
size: few
J: TRBJ2-2
D: TRBD2
V: TRBV6-5